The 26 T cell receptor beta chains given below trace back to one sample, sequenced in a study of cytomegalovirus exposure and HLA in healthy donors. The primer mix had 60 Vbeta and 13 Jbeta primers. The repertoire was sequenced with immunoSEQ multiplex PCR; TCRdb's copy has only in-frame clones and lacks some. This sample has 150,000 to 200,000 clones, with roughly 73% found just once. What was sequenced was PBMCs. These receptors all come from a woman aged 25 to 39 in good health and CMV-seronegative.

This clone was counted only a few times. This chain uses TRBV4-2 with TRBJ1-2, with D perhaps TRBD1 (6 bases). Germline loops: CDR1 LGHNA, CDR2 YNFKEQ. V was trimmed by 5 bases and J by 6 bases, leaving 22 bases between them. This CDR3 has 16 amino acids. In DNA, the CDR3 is TGTGCCAGCAGCTGGATTTCGACAGGATGGGGAGATGGCTACACCTTC. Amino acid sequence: CASSWISTGWGDGYTF.

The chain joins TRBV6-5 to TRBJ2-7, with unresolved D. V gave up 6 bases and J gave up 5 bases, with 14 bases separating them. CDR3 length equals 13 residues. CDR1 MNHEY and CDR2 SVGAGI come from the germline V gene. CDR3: CASSPPGYNEQYF. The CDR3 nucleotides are TGTGCCAGCAGCCCACCCGGTTATAACGAGCAGTACTTC.

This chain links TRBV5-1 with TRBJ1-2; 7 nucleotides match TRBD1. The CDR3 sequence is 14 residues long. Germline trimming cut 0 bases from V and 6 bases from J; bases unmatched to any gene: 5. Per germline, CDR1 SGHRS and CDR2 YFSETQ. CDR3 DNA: TGCGCCAGCAGCTTGGCCCAAACAGGGGATGGCTACACCTTC. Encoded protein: CASSLAQTGDGYTF. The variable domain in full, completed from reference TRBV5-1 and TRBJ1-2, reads KAGVTQTPRYLIKTRGQQVTLSCSPISGHRSVSWYQQTPGQGLQFLFEYFSETQRNKGNFPGRFSGRQFSNSRSEMNVSTLELGDSALYLCASSLAQTGDGYTFGSGTRLTVV.

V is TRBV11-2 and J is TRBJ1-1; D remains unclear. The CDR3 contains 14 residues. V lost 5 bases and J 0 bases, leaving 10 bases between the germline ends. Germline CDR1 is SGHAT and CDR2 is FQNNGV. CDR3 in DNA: TGTGCCAGCAGCCTAAGCGGGGTGAACACTGAAGCTTTCTTT. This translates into CASSLSGVNTEAFF. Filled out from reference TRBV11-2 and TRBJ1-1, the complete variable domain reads EAGVAQSPRYKIIEKRQSVAFWCNPISGHATLYWYQQILGQGPKLLIQFQNNGVVDDSQLPKDRFSAERLKGVDSTLKIQPAKLEDSAVYLCASSLSGVNTEAFFGQGTRLTVV.

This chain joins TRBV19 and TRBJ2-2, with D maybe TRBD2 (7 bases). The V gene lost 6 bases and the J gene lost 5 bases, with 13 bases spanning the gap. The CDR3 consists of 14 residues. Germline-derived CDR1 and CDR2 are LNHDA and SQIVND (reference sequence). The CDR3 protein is CASRVQGGTGELFF. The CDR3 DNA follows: TGTGCCAGTAGAGTACAGGGAGGGACCGGGGAGCTGTTTTTT.

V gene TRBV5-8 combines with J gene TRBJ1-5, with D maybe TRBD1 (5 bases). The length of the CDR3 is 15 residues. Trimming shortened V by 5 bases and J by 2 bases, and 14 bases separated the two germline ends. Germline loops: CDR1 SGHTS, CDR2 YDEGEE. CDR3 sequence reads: CASSRRKGGNQPQHF. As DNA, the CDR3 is TGTGCCAGCAGTCGAAGGAAAGGGGGCAATCAGCCCCAGCATTTT.

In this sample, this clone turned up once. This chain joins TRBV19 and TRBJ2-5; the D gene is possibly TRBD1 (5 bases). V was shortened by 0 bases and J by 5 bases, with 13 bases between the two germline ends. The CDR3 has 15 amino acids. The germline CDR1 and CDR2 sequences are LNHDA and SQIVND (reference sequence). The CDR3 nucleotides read TGTGCCAGTAGTATAGATGGGGCAGTAGGGGAGACCCAGTACTTC. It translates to CASSIDGAVGETQYF.

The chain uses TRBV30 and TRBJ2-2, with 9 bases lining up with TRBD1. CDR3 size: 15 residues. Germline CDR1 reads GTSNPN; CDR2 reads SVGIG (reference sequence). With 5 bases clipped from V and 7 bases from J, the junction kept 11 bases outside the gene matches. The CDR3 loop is CAWGDRDRVGGELFF. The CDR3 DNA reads TGTGCCTGGGGGGACAGGGATAGGGTTGGCGGGGAGCTGTTTTTT.

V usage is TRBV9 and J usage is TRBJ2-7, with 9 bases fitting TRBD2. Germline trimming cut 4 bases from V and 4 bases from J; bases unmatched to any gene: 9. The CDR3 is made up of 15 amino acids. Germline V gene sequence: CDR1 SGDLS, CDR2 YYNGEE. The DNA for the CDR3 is TGTGCCAGCAGCCCTCTTAGCGGGGGACAATACGAGCAGTACTTC. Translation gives CASSPLSGGQYEQYF.

The CDR3 DNA sequence: TGTGCCAGCAGCTTGCGGGAGGGCCTAGAGCAGTTCTTC. Residues: CASSLREGLEQFF. The V and J genes are TRBV11-3 and TRBJ2-1; 9 nucleotides agree with TRBD2. CDR1 is SGHNT, CDR2 YENEEA, per germline. V trimming: 3 bases; J trimming: 10 bases; junction bases outside the gene matches: 4. There are 13 residues in the CDR3.

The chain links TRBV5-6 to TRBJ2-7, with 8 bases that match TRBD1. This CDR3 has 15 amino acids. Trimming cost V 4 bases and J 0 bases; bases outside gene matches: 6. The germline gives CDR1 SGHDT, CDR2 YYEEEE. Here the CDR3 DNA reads TGTGCCAGCAGCCCTCGACAGGGGAGCTCCTACGAGCAGTACTTC. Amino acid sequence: CASSPRQGSSYEQYF.

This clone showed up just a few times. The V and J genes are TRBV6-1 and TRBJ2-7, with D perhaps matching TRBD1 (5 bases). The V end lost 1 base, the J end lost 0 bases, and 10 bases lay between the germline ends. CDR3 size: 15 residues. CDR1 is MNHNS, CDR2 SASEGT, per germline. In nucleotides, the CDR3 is TGTGCCAGCAGTGAAGGGACAACGAGCTCCTACGAGCAGTACTTC. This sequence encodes CASSEGTTSSYEQYF.

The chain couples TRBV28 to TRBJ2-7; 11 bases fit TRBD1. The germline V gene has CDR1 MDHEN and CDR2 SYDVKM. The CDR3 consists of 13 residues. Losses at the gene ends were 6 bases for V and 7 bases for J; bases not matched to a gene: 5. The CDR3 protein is CASSPDRGQEQYF. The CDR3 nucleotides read TGTGCCAGCAGCCCGGACAGGGGGCAGGAGCAGTACTTC.

CDR3 protein: CASSKAGRECSTTQYF. The CDR3 bases are TGTGCCAGCAGCAAAGCCGGCCGGGAGTGTTCAACTACGCAGTATTTT. V is TRBV21-1 and J is TRBJ2-3; the DNA was not used to check the table's D call, TRBD2. TRBV21-1 is listed as a pseudogene. The length of the CDR3 is 16 residues.

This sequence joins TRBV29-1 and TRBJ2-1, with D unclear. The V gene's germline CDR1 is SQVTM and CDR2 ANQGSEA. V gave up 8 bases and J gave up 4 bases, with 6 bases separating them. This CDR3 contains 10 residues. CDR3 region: CSYIYNEQFF. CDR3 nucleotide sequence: TGCAGCTACATATACAATGAGCAGTTCTTC.

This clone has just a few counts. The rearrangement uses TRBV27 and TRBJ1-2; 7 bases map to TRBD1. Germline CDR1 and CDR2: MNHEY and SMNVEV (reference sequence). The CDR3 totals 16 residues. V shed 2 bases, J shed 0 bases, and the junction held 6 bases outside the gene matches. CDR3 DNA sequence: TGTGCCAGCAGTTTAAGATGGACAGGCTCTAACTATGGCTACACCTTC. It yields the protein CASSLRWTGSNYGYTF.

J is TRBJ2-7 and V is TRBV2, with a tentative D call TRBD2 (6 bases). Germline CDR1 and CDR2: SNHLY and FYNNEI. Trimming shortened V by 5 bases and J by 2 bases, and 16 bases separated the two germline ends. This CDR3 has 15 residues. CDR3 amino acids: CASSPLGSGTYEQYF. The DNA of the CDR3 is TGTGCCAGCAGTCCGTTGGGTAGCGGAACCTACGAGCAGTACTTC.

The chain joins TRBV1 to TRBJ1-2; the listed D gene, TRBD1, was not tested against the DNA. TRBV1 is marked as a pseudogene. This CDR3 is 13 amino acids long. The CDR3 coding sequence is TGCACCAGCCGAACAGGGGGCGAGGATGGCTACACCTTC. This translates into CTSRTGGEDGYTF.

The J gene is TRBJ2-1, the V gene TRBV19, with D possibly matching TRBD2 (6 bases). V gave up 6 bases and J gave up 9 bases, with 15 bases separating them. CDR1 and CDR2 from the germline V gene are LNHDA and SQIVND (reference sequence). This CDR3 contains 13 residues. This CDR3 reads CASSPSVWGEQFF. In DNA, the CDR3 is TGTGCCAGTAGCCCTAGCGTCTGGGGTGAGCAGTTCTTC.

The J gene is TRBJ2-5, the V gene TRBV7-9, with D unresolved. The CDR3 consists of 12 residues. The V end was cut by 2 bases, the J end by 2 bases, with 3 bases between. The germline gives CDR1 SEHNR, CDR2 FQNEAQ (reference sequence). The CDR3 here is CASSLYQETQYF. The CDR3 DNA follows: TGTGCCAGCAGCTTATATCAAGAGACCCAGTACTTC.

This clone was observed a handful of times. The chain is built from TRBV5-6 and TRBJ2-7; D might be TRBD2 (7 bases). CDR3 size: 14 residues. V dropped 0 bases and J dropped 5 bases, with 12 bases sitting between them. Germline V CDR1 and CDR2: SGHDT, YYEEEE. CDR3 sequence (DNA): TGTGCCAGCAGCTTGGTTGGGGGGGCCCACGAGCAGTACTTC. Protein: CASSLVGGAHEQYF. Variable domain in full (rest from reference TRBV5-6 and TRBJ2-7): DAGVTQSPTHLIKTRGQQVTLRCSPKSGHDTVSWYQQALGQGPQFIFQYYEEEERQRGNFPDRFSGHQFPNYSSELNVNALLLGDSALYLCASSLVGGAHEQYFGPGTRLTVT.

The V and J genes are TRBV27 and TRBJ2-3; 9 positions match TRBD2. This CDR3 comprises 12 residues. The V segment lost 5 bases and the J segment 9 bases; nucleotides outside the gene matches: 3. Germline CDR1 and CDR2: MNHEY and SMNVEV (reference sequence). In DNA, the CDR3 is TGTGCCAGCAGTGAAGGGACTAGCACGCAGTATTTT. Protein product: CASSEGTSTQYF.

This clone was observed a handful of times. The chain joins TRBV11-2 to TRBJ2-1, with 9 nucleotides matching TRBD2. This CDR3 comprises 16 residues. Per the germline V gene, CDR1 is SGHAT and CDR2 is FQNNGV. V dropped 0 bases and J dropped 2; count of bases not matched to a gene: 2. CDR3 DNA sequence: TGTGCCAGCAGCTTAGAAGCGGGGGGTACCTACAATGAGCAGTTCTTC. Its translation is CASSLEAGGTYNEQFF.

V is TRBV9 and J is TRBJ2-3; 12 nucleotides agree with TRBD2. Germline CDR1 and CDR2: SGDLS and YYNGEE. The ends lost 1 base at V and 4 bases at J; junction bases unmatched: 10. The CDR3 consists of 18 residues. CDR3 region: CASSVMTSGSLAADTQYF. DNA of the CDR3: TGTGCCAGCAGCGTAATGACTAGCGGGAGTCTAGCGGCAGATACGCAGTATTTT.

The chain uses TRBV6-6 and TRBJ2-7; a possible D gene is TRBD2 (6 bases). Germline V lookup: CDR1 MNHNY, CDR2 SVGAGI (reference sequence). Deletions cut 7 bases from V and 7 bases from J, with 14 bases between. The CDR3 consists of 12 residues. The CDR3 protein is CASTHGSREQYF. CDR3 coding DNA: TGTGCCAGCACCCACGGGAGCAGGGAGCAGTACTTC.

The CDR3 spells CASSSLGGRNTEAFF. CDR3 DNA sequence: TGCGCCAGCAGCTCGTTGGGGGGAAGGAACACTGAAGCTTTCTTT. The rearrangement uses TRBV5-1 and TRBJ1-1, with D perhaps matching TRBD1 (5 bases). The CDR3 is made up of 15 amino acids. CDR1 and CDR2 (germline): SGHRS, YFSETQ. V dropped 3 bases and J dropped 1 base, with 13 bases sitting between them.